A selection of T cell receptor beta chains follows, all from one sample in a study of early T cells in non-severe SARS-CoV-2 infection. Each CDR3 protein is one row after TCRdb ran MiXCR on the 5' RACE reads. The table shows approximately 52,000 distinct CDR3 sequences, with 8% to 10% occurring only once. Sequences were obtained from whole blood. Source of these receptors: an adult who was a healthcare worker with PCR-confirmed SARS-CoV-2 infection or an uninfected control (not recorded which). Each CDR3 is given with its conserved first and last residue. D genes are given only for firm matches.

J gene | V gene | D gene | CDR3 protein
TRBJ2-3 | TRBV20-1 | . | CSAVSGVAATDTQYF
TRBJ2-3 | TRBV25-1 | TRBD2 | CASRPAGAGTDTQYF
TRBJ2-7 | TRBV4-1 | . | CASSFRGGLGYEQYF
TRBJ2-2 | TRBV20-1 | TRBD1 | CSARGDRGTGELFF
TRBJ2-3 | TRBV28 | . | CASSLTPRRRNTDTQYF
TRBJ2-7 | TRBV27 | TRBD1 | CASSTRITQGAYEQYF
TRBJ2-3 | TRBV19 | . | CASSMREGTDTQYF
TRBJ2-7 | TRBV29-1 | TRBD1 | CSVGAGGGYEQYF
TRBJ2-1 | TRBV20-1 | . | CSAHLNEQFF
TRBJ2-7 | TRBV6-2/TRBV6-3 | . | CASSYSNTLTNSRTEINYEQYF
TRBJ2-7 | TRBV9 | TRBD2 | CASSPGLAGNHYEQYF
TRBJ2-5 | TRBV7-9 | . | CASSLSSWYQETQYF
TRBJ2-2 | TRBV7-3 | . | CASGGKNTGELFF
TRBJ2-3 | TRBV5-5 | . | CASSLLQGTDTQYF
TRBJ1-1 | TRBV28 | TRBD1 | CASSPPVSGGHTEAFF
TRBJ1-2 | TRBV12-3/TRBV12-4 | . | CASSPSRTYGYTF
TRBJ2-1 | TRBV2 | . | CASSADRNNEQFF
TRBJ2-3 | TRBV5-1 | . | CASSLTSSSTDTQYF
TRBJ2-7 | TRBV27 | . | CASSLGVRPAAEQYF
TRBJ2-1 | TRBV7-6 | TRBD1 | CASSPSGPWTGGKNEQFF
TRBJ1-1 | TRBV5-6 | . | CASSLELRNTEAFF
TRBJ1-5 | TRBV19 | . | CASSIGSAGGAQHF
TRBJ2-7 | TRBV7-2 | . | CASSLGVGAYEQYF
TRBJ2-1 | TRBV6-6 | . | CASSYVQGRYNEQFF
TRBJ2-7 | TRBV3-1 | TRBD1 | CASSTSGVTGSYEQYF
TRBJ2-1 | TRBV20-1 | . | CSAKKDWEQFF
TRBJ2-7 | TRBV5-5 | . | CASSPLGTVAYEQYF
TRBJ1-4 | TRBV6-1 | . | CASSEAGNEKLFF
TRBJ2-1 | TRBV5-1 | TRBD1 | CASSLMSDRGGFF
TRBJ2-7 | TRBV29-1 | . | CSVDKGSSYEQYF
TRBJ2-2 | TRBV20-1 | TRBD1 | CSASRQGVTGELFF
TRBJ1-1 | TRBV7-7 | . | CASSRTMDAEAFF
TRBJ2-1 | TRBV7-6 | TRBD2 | CASSLGGVPYNEQFF
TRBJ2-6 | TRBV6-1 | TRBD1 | CASSALTGAGANVLTF
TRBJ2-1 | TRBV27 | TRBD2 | CASSRGTSGGGEQFF
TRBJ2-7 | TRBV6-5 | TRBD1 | CASSSGTGGYEQYF
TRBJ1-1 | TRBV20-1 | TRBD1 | CSARDPRQGLNTEAFF
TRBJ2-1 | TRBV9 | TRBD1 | CASSAAPTGVKNNEQFF
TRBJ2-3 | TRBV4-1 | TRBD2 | CASSQGGRGSRRTSGGSTDTQYF
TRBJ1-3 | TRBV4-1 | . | CASSQGRGSGNTIYF
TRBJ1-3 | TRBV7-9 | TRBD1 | CASSSPWTGISGNTIYF
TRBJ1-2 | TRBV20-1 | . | CSASVQGSGYTF
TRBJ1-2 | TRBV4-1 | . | CASSLMGADYGYTF
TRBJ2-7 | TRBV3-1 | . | CASSREGAYEQYF
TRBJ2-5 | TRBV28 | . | CASRRTALGKTQYF
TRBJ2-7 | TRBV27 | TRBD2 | CASSLAGPRYEQYF
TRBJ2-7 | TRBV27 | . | CASSLKGTGYGTYEQYF
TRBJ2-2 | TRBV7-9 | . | CASSSLLHANTGELFF
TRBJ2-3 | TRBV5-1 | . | CASSLAESTDTQYF
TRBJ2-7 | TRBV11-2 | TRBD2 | CASSLASSGMYEQYF
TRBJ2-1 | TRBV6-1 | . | CASNVVGLLYNEQFF
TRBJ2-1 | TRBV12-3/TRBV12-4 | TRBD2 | CASSLGGALYNEQFF
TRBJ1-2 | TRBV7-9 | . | CASSLTSAGYTF
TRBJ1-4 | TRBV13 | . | CASSSDVGEKLFF
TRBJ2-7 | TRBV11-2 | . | CASSSDFYEQYF
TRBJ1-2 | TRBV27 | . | CASAMALISRGYTF
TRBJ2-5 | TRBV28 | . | CASSPSTETQYF
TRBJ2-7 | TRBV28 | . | CASAGMSYEQYF
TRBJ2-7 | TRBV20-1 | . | CSARREYEQYF